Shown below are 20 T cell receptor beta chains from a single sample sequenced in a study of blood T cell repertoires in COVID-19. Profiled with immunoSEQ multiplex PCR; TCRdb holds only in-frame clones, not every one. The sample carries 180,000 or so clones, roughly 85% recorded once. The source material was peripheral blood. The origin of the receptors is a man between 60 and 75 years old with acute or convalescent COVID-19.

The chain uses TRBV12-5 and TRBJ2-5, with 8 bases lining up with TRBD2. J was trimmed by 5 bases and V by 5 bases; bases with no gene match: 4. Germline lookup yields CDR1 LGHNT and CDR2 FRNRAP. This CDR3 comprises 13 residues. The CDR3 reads CASGTGGAETQYF. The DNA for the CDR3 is TGTGCTAGTGGTACCGGGGGGGCCGAGACCCAGTACTTC.

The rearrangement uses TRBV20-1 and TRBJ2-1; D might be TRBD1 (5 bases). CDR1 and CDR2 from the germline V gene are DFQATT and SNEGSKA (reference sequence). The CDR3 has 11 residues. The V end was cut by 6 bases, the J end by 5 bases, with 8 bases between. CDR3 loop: CSARDDNEQFF. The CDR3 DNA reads TGCAGTGCCAGGGATGACAATGAGCAGTTCTTC.

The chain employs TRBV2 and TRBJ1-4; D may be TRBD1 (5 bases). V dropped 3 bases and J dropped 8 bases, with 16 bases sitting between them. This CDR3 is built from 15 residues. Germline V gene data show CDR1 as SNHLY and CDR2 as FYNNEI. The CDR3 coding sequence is TGTGCCAGCAGTGATTCCCCAGGGTTACGGGAAAAACTGTTTTTT. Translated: CASSDSPGLREKLFF.

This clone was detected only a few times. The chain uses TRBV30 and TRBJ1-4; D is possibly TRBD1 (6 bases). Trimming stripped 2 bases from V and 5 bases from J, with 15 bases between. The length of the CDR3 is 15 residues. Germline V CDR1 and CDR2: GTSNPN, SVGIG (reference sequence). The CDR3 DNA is TGTGCCTGGAGTACAGGGATGGGGGAAAATGAAAAACTGTTTTTT. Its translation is CAWSTGMGENEKLFF.

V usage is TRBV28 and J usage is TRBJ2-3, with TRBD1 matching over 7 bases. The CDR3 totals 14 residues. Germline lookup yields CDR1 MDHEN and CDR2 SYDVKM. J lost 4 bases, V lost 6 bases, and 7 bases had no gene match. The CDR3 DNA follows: TGTGCCAGCAGCCGAGGGGGCGGCGCAGATACGCAGTATTTT. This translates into CASSRGGGADTQYF.

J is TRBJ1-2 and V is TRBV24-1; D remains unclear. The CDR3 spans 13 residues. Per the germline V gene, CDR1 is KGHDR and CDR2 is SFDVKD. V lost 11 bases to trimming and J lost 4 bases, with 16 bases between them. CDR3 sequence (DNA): TGTGCCATCTCGGCGGGTCGTCTCTATGGCTACACCTTC. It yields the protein CAISAGRLYGYTF.

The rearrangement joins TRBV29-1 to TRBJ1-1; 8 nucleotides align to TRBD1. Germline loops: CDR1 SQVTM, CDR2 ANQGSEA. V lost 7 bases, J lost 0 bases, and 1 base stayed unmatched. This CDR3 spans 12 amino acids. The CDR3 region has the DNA TGCAGCGGGACAGGGATGAACACTGAAGCTTTCTTT. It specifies CSGTGMNTEAFF.

Here the CDR3 reads CAITQGLNTEAFF. CDR3 in DNA: TGTGCCATCACCCAGGGGTTGAACACTGAAGCTTTCTTT. The chain recombines TRBV10-3 with TRBJ1-1, with D perhaps TRBD1 (6 bases). CDR3 size: 13 residues. Germline lookup yields CDR1 ENHRY and CDR2 SYGVKD. V gave up 7 bases and J gave up 0 bases, with 9 bases separating them.

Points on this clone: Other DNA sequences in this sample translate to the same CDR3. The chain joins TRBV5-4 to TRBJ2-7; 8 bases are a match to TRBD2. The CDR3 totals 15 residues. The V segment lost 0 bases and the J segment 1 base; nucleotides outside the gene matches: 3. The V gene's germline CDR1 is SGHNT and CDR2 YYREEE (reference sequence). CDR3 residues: CASSLGQRGSYEQYF. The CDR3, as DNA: TGTGCCAGCAGCTTGGGACAGCGGGGGTCCTACGAGCAGTACTTC.

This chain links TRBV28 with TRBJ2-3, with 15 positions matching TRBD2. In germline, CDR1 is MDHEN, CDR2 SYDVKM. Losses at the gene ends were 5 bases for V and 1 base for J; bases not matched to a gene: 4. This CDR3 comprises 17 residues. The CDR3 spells CASSPRTSGRGTDTQYF. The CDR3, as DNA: TGTGCCAGCAGTCCCCGGACTAGCGGGAGGGGCACAGATACGCAGTATTTT.

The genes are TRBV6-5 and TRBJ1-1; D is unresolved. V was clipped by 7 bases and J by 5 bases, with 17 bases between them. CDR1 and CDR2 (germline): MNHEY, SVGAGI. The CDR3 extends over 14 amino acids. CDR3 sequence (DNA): TGTGCCAGCAACCTCGGGGAGGGATGGACTGAAGCTTTCTTT. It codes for CASNLGEGWTEAFF.

In nucleotides, the CDR3 is TGCGCCAGCAGTGTGGCGGAGGATCTTTCACCCCTCCACTTT. It encodes CASSVAEDLSPLHF. The chain is built from TRBV5-1 and TRBJ1-6; D is undetermined. Trimming took 5 bases from V and 9 from J, leaving 15 bases between them. Germline V gene lookup returns CDR1 SGHRS and CDR2 YFSETQ. The CDR3 length is 14 residues.

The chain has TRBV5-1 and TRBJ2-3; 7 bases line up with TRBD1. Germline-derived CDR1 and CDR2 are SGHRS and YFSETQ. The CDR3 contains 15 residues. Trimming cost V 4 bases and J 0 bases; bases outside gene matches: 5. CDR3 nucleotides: TGCGCCAGCAGCATAGGACAGGCCAGCACAGATACGCAGTATTTT. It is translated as CASSIGQASTDTQYF. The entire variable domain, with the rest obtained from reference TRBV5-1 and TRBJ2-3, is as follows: KAGVTQTPRYLIKTRGQQVTLSCSPISGHRSVSWYQQTPGQGLQFLFEYFSETQRNKGNFPGRFSGRQFSNSRSEMNVSTLELGDSALYLCASSIGQASTDTQYFGPGTRLTVL.

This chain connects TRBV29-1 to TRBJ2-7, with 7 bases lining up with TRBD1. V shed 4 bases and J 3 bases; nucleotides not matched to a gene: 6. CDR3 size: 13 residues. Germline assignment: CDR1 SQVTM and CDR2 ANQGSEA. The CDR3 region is CSVATGSGYEQYF. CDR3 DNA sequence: TGCAGCGTTGCGACAGGGTCAGGCTACGAGCAGTACTTC.

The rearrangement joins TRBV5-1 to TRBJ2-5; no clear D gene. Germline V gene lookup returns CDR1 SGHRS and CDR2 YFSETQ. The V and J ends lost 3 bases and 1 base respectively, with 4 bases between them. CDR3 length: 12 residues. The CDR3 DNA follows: TGCGCCAGCAGCTATAGCCAAGAGACCCAGTACTTC. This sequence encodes CASSYSQETQYF.

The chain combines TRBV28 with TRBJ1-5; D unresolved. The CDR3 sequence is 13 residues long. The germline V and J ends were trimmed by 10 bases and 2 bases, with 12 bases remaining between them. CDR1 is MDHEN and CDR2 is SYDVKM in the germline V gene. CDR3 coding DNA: TGTGCCACCATAAGGAGGGGCAATCAGCCCCAGCATTTT. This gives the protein CATIRRGNQPQHF.

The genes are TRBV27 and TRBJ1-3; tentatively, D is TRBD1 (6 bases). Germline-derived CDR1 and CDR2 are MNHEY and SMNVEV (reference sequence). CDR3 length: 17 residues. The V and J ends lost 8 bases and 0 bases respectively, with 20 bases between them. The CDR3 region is CASRSSGALSSGNTIYF. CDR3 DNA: TGTGCCAGCCGGTCGTCAGGGGCCCTGAGCTCTGGAAACACCATATATTTT.

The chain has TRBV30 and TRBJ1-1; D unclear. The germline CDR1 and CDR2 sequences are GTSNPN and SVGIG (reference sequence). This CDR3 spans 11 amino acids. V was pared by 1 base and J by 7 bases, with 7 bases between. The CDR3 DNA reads TGTGCCTGGAGTGGGAGGGATGAAGCTTTCTTT. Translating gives CAWSGRDEAFF.

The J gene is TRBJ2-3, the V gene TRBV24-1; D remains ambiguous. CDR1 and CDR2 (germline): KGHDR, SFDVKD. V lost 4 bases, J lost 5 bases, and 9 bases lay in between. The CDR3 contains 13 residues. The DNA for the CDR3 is TGTGCCACCAGTGACCCCCAGGTAGATACGCAGTATTTT. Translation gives CATSDPQVDTQYF.

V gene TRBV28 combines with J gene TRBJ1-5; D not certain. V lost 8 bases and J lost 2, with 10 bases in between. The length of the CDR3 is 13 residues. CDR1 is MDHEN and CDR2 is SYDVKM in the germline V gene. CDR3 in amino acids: CASEKPGNQPQHF. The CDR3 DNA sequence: TGTGCCAGCGAGAAACCGGGCAATCAGCCCCAGCATTTT.